This T cell receptor (beta chain) was found in a study of cytomegalovirus exposure and HLA in healthy donors. Using immunoSEQ multiplex PCR, the repertoire was profiled, and TCRdb retains in-frame clones only, with some absent. The sample shows some 98,000 clones, around nine tenths of them seen only once. Study results and limitations: Investigators reported around 150 TCR beta chains as tied to cytomegalovirus. Most TCR sequences showed up rarely, but some public TCRs showed up in many donors. Subsequent analysis of the roughly 120 validation repertoires found a tendency for first-cohort TCR clusters to co-occur.

This clone was picked up one time. The antigen is not known. The CDR3 sequence is 15 residues long. From germline, CDR1 is SGHAT and CDR2 FQNNGV. V was pared by 5 bases and J by 4 bases, with 7 bases of the junction left unmatched. The TCR comes from a woman in her twenties or thirties in good health and CMV-seronegative. What was sequenced was PBMCs. J is TRBJ2-7 and V is TRBV11-2, with TRBD2 matching over 11 bases. In DNA, the CDR3 is TGTGCCAGCAGCACTACTAGCGGGAGAGGATACGAGCAGTACTTC. Translated, it gives CASSTTSGRGYEQYF.